This TCR beta chain was observed in a study of PD-1 blockade in classical Hodgkin lymphoma. Time point meaning: cycle 4 day 1 (C4D1), after more than 5 weeks of nivolumab. Each and every patient relapsed after autologous stem cell transplantation, and patients got differing brentuximab vedotin exposure. Profiling relied on immunoSEQ multiplex PCR, and the TCRdb table lists in-frame clones only, not all of them. The table lists fewer than 50,000 clones, around 80% of them singletons. The sample in question was peripheral blood mononuclear cells (PBMCs), obtained before the fourth cycle of nivolumab. This sequence originates from a human donor with classical Hodgkin lymphoma.

The CDR3 loop is CASSPGMGADTQYF. Written as DNA, the CDR3 is TGTGCCAGCAGCCCCGGGATGGGGGCGGATACGCAGTATTTT. V gene TRBV7-2 combines with J gene TRBJ2-3; perhaps TRBD1 as D (6 bases). The germline V gene encodes CDR1 SGHTA and CDR2 FQGNSA. V gave up 5 bases and J gave up 6 bases, with 15 bases separating them. CDR3 length equals 14 residues.